These 30 T cell receptor beta chains originate from one sample sequenced in a study of blood T cell repertoires in COVID-19. The assay was immunoSEQ multiplex PCR, and TCRdb's table has in-frame clones only and misses some. The profile covers over 200,000 clones, with around 84% appearing a single time and around a sixth taken by the ten largest. The sample consisted of peripheral blood. These receptors all come from a woman of 80 years or more with active or convalescent COVID-19.

The chain carries TRBV5-1 and TRBJ2-2; possibly TRBD1 for D (5 bases). The V end lost 2 bases, the J end lost 5 bases, and 7 bases lay between the germline ends. The CDR3 spans 13 residues. Germline V gene lookup returns CDR1 SGHRS and CDR2 YFSETQ. CDR3 loop: CASSFQGTGELFF. CDR3 coding DNA: TGCGCCAGCAGCTTCCAGGGAACCGGGGAGCTGTTTTTT.

The V and J genes are TRBV2 and TRBJ1-1, with 12 bases aligning to TRBD1. The CDR3 runs 15 residues. Per the germline V gene, CDR1 is SNHLY and CDR2 is FYNNEI. V trimming: 8 bases; J trimming: 5 bases; junction bases outside the gene matches: 9. As DNA, the CDR3 is TGTGCCAGCGAGGGGACAGGGGGCAGTGGGACTGAAGCTTTCTTT. Its protein is CASEGTGGSGTEAFF.

The chain combines TRBV6-5 with TRBJ1-3, with a weak D call TRBD1 (6 bases). Germline assignment: CDR1 MNHEY and CDR2 SVGAGI. With 6 bases removed from V and 0 bases from J, the gap between germline ends came to 9 bases. The CDR3 runs to 14 residues. CDR3 region: CASSDRFSGNTIYF. For the CDR3, the DNA is TGTGCCAGCAGCGACAGGTTCTCTGGAAACACCATATATTTT.

CDR3 protein: CALRASGSNEQFF. CDR3 DNA: TGTGCCCTACGGGCTAGCGGATCCAATGAGCAGTTCTTC. V gene TRBV6-5 combines with J gene TRBJ2-1, with 7 bases fitting TRBD2. The germline CDR1 and CDR2 sequences are MNHEY and SVGAGI. After removal of 11 bases from V and 6 bases from J, the junction contained 10 bases not matched to a gene. The CDR3 length is 13 residues.

V is TRBV28 and J is TRBJ2-7; D possibly matches TRBD1 or TRBD2 (9 bases each). V gave up 5 bases and J gave up 6 bases, with 29 bases separating them. CDR1 MDHEN and CDR2 SYDVKM come from the germline V gene. The CDR3 length is 18 residues. CDR3: CASSETGGSSGKSREQYF. The CDR3 nucleotides read TGTGCCAGCAGTGAAACAGGGGGCTCTAGCGGGAAAAGTCGCGAGCAGTACTTC.

This clone was detected only once. This sequence joins TRBV27 and TRBJ2-1; D perhaps matches TRBD2 (6 bases). V gave up 4 bases and J gave up 5 bases, with 18 bases separating them. Per the germline V gene, CDR1 is MNHEY and CDR2 is SMNVEV (reference sequence). The CDR3 has 16 residues. The CDR3 sequence is CASSSPLARANNEQFF. CDR3 bases: TGTGCCAGCAGTTCCCCGCTAGCGAGGGCGAACAATGAGCAGTTCTTC.

Here the CDR3 reads CATSEARSGRAGTDTQYF. In nucleotides, the CDR3 is TGTGCCACCAGTGAAGCCCGTAGCGGGAGGGCCGGGACAGATACGCAGTATTTT. V usage is TRBV24-1 and J usage is TRBJ2-3, with 11 bases lining up with TRBD2. The length of the CDR3 is 18 residues. The V and J ends lost 4 bases and 3 bases, in that order; junction bases with no gene match: 11. The V gene's germline CDR1 is KGHDR and CDR2 SFDVKD.

V usage is TRBV18 and J usage is TRBJ1-3, with TRBD1 matching 8 bases. V was pared by 2 bases and J by 2 bases, with 5 bases of the junction left unmatched. CDR1 and CDR2 from the germline V gene are KGHSH and LQKENI. The length of the CDR3 is 16 residues. The CDR3 nucleotides are TGTGCCAGCTCACCAGGACAGGGTATAGCTGGAAACACCATATATTTT. Translating it yields CASSPGQGIAGNTIYF.

This chain links TRBV2 with TRBJ1-6, with D hard to call. Germline CDR1 reads SNHLY; CDR2 reads FYNNEI. V was trimmed by 6 bases and J by 10 bases, leaving 16 bases between them. The CDR3 loop spans 14 amino acids. The CDR3 DNA follows: TGTGCCAGCAGCGACGACGGGGAGTGGTCACCCCTCCACTTT. It yields the protein CASSDDGEWSPLHF. Combining the CDR3 with reference TRBV2 and TRBJ1-6 gives the whole variable domain EPEVTQTPSHQVTQMGQEVILRCVPISNHLYFYWYRQILGQKVEFLVSFYNNEISEKSEIFDDQFSVERPDGSNFTLKIRSTKLEDSAMYFCASSDDGEWSPLHFGNGTRLTVT.

This chain links TRBV13 with TRBJ2-3, with TRBD2 matching 14 bases. CDR1 is PRHDT and CDR2 is FYEKMQ in the germline V gene (reference sequence). This CDR3 is built from 23 residues. Germline trimming cut 0 bases from V and 1 base from J; bases unmatched to any gene: 18. The CDR3 region has the DNA TGTGCCAGCAGCTTAGGCGAACGGACTTGGACTAGCGGGAGGAAGGGGTGCACAGATACGCAGTATTTT. Protein product: CASSLGERTWTSGRKGCTDTQYF.

The genes are TRBV18 and TRBJ2-3, with 9 bases fitting TRBD2. The J segment lost 6 bases and the V segment lost 3 bases, leaving 7 bases of the junction unmatched. The CDR3 spans 15 residues. Germline V gene sequence: CDR1 KGHSH, CDR2 LQKENI. CDR3 residues: CASSPLAGLGDTQYF. Written as DNA, the CDR3 is TGTGCCAGCTCACCCCTAGCGGGGCTCGGGGATACGCAGTATTTT.

The sample holds a few counts of this clone. This sequence joins TRBV2 and TRBJ1-2; a weak D match, TRBD1 (5 bases). The germline V gene has CDR1 SNHLY and CDR2 FYNNEI. The CDR3 extends over 14 amino acids. V shed 3 bases and J shed 8 bases, with 16 bases lying between them. DNA for the CDR3: TGTGCCAGCAGTGACGATGCAGGGCTTAGCGGCTACACCTTC. This codes for CASSDDAGLSGYTF. Looking up the rest from reference TRBV2 and TRBJ1-2 gives the full variable domain: EPEVTQTPSHQVTQMGQEVILRCVPISNHLYFYWYRQILGQKVEFLVSFYNNEISEKSEIFDDQFSVERPDGSNFTLKIRSTKLEDSAMYFCASSDDAGLSGYTFGSGTRLTVV.

The genes are TRBV19 and TRBJ1-1; tentative D call: TRBD1 (5 bases). V lost 5 bases and J 4 bases, leaving 11 bases between the germline ends. The CDR3 is made up of 13 amino acids. Looked up from germline, CDR1 is LNHDA and CDR2 is SQIVND (reference sequence). CDR3 residues: CASSARVSTEAFF. In nucleotides, the CDR3 is TGTGCCAGTAGTGCCAGGGTTTCCACTGAAGCTTTCTTT.

The chain has TRBV19 and TRBJ2-2, with D tentatively TRBD2 (5 bases). Germline CDR1 reads LNHDA; CDR2 reads SQIVND (reference sequence). CDR3 size: 14 residues. The germline V and J ends were trimmed by 10 bases and 6 bases, with 18 bases remaining between them. The CDR3 region has the DNA TGTGCCACTAGCCCCCCGCGGGTTCCCGGGGAGCTGTTTTTT. Protein: CATSPPRVPGELFF.

The rearrangement uses TRBV5-4 and TRBJ2-7; TRBD1 matches at 9 bases. Germline V gene data show CDR1 as SGHNT and CDR2 as YYREEE (reference sequence). J was trimmed by 6 bases and V by 6 bases; bases with no gene match: 13. The CDR3 consists of 15 residues. The CDR3 protein is CASTPLQGARAEQYF. Written as DNA, the CDR3 is TGTGCCAGCACCCCTCTACAGGGGGCGCGGGCCGAGCAGTACTTC.

This clone was seen once. The chain joins TRBV27 to TRBJ1-4; D possibly corresponds to TRBD1 (6 bases). This CDR3 is 14 amino acids long. Germline CDR1 is MNHEY and CDR2 is SMNVEV (reference sequence). V was shortened by 7 bases and J by 10 bases, with 19 bases between the two germline ends. The CDR3 DNA is TGTGCCAGCAAGGCGGGGGCAGGAAGGGGAAAACTGTTTTTT. Amino acids: CASKAGAGRGKLFF. The variable domain in full, completed from reference TRBV27 and TRBJ1-4, reads EAQVTQNPRYLITVTGKKLTVTCSQNMNHEYMSWYRQDPGLGLRQIYYSMNVEVTDKGDVPEGYKVSRKEKRNFPLILESPSPNQTSLYFCASKAGAGRGKLFFGSGTQLSVL.

This clone was observed a few times. This rearrangement joins TRBV28 to TRBJ2-7; TRBD1 matches 9 bases. Germline assignment: CDR1 MDHEN and CDR2 SYDVKM. The CDR3 consists of 14 residues. The V segment lost 6 bases and the J segment 3 bases; nucleotides outside the gene matches: 6. The chain's CDR3 is CASRASGQGYEQYF. The DNA for the CDR3 is TGTGCCAGCAGAGCCTCGGGACAGGGCTACGAGCAGTACTTC. Variable domain in full (rest from reference TRBV28 and TRBJ2-7): DVKVTQSSRYLVKRTGEKVFLECVQDMDHENMFWYRQDPGLGLRLIYFSYDVKMKEKGDIPEGYSVSREKKERFSLILESASTNQTSMYLCASRASGQGYEQYFGPGTRLTVT.

This clone was observed a handful of times. This sequence joins TRBV9 and TRBJ2-2; 7 nucleotides match TRBD2. The CDR3 loop spans 15 amino acids. Unmatched junction bases numbered 9, after V lost 4 bases and J lost 6 bases. The germline V gene has CDR1 SGDLS and CDR2 YYNGEE. The CDR3 nucleotides read TGTGCCAGCAGCCCCGACGGGGGGTCCCCCGGGGAGCTGTTTTTT. This translates into CASSPDGGSPGELFF.

The rearrangement joins TRBV5-8 to TRBJ2-7, with D maybe TRBD1 (6 bases). The CDR3 has 13 residues. CDR1 and CDR2 (germline): SGHTS, YDEGEE. Trimming left V 2 bases short and J 6 bases short, with 12 bases between. Here the CDR3 DNA reads TGTGCCAGCAGCTTAACAGGGTTTGGCGAGCAGTACTTC. Translated, it gives CASSLTGFGEQYF.

The chain uses TRBV28 and TRBJ1-5, with D unclear. The V gene lost 6 bases and the J gene lost 4 bases, with 7 bases spanning the gap. From germline, CDR1 is MDHEN and CDR2 SYDVKM. CDR3 length equals 12 residues. The CDR3: CASRGGNQPQHF. The CDR3, as DNA: TGTGCCAGCAGAGGAGGGAATCAGCCCCAGCATTTT.

About this clone: This sample also contains other DNA sequences that code for the same CDR3. V is TRBV12-3 or TRBV12-4 and J is TRBJ1-1; D is unresolved. The CDR3 loop spans 13 amino acids. Trimming took off 1 base at V and 1 base at J, with 4 bases between the two ends. CDR3 protein: CASSLGRNTEAFF. CDR3 nucleotide sequence: TGTGCCAGCAGTTTAGGGAGGAACACTGAAGCTTTCTTT.

Only a few counts were recorded for this clone. The chain recombines TRBV4-2 with TRBJ2-2, with a weak D call TRBD2 (5 bases). The CDR3 covers 15 residues. The germline V gene has CDR1 LGHNA and CDR2 YNFKEQ. V was shortened by 3 bases and J by 4 bases, with 12 bases between the two germline ends. DNA of the CDR3: TGTGCCAGCAGCCAGGCGACTCGGGGCACCGGGGAGCTGTTTTTT. This sequence encodes CASSQATRGTGELFF.

This clone has only a few counts. The rearrangement uses TRBV14 and TRBJ1-1; D gene uncertain. The CDR3 contains 15 residues. From germline, CDR1 is SGHDN and CDR2 FVKESK. V was shortened by 1 base and J by 2 bases, with 11 bases between the two germline ends. CDR3 nucleotide sequence: TGTGCCAGCAGCCAAGGGCCGGAGATTAACACTGAAGCTTTCTTT. Protein sequence: CASSQGPEINTEAFF.

This clone appeared a single time. Additional DNA sequences in this sample encode the identical CDR3. The J gene is TRBJ2-7, the V gene TRBV6-5; TRBD2 matches 10 bases. This CDR3 spans 14 amino acids. After removal of 5 bases from V and 2 bases from J, the junction contained 3 bases not matched to a gene. CDR1 is MNHEY and CDR2 is SVGAGI in the germline V gene. The CDR3 sequence: CASSQRGGTYEQYF. CDR3 DNA: TGTGCCAGCAGTCAGCGGGGGGGGACCTACGAGCAGTACTTC.

The rearrangement links TRBV5-1 to TRBJ2-5; 8 positions match TRBD1. The CDR3 runs 16 residues. Germline values: CDR1 SGHRS, CDR2 YFSETQ. With 2 bases clipped from V and 4 bases from J, the junction kept 10 bases outside the gene matches. The DNA of the CDR3 is TGCGCCAGCAGCTTAAGAGGGACAGGTACTAGAGAGACCCAGTACTTC. This sequence encodes CASSLRGTGTRETQYF.

The V and J genes are TRBV7-3 and TRBJ2-7, with D possibly matching TRBD1 (7 bases). CDR1 is SGHTA, CDR2 FQGTGA, per germline. CDR3 length equals 15 residues. Deletions cut 3 bases from V and 6 bases from J, with 18 bases between. In DNA, the CDR3 is TGTGCCAGCAGCTTTAGTCGACTAGGGGGCTCCGAGCAGTACTTC. As protein: CASSFSRLGGSEQYF.

This chain uses TRBV6-6 with TRBJ2-5, with D possibly being TRBD1 (6 bases). CDR3 length equals 14 residues. Germline V lookup: CDR1 MNHNY, CDR2 SVGAGI (reference sequence). V was shortened by 6 bases and J by 4 bases, with 15 bases between the two germline ends. CDR3 sequence: CASRLPGAGETQYF. The CDR3 nucleotides read TGTGCCAGCAGGCTCCCAGGGGCGGGAGAGACCCAGTACTTC.

This chain links TRBV5-4 with TRBJ2-7; the match to TRBD1 covers 8 bases. The CDR3 extends over 14 amino acids. CDR1 is SGHNT and CDR2 is YYREEE in the germline V gene (reference sequence). Trimming took 3 bases from V and 3 from J; bases not matched to a gene: 5. CDR3 in amino acids: CASSSQGVDYEQYF. CDR3 nucleotides: TGTGCCAGCAGCTCACAGGGGGTTGACTACGAGCAGTACTTC.

The chain is built from TRBV4-2 and TRBJ2-6, with no clear D. V was pared by 3 bases and J by 0 bases, with 9 bases between. The CDR3 length is 16 residues. CDR1 LGHNA and CDR2 YNFKEQ come from the germline V gene. The CDR3 DNA reads as TGTGCCAGCAGCCAGTTGGGCGACTCTGGGGCCAACGTCCTGACTTTC. Translation: CASSQLGDSGANVLTF.

CDR3 amino acids: CASSQNRGLDEKLFF. Here the CDR3 DNA reads TGTGCCAGCAGTCAAAACAGGGGATTGGATGAAAAACTGTTTTTT. This chain connects TRBV27 to TRBJ1-4, with 7 bases lining up with TRBD1. The CDR3 length is 15 residues. The V gene's germline CDR1 is MNHEY and CDR2 SMNVEV (reference sequence). Trimming at V came to 5 bases and at J to 6 bases, leaving 9 bases not matched to a gene.